This T cell receptor (beta chain) was recorded in a study of tumor-infiltrating lymphocytes in primary liver carcinoma. On the study more broadly: Samples returned roughly 3.65 to 7.13 million productive TCRbeta reads each. Read depth did not differ significantly between tissue types.

Notes on the study in general: Tumor samples exhibited a significantly greater top-250-clone fraction than blood samples (p = 0.039). Tumor-adjacent and tumor-blood pairs overlapped less than tumor region pairs did.

A primer in the constant region served to generate TCR beta cDNA from roughly 550 ng of total RNA. Modified slightly, ARM-PCR produced TCR beta libraries over three nested multiplex PCR rounds. The first two PCR rounds used TRBV1-TRBV30 forward primers with a C-beta reverse primer, 9 to 11 cycles each. TCRdb used MiXCR to reprocess the multiplex PCR reads, holding one entry per CDR3 protein. The sample has approximately 190,000 distinct CDR3 sequences, 70% to 90% seen once. Total RNA and DNA came together from around 20-30 mg of bulk tissue without cell sorting. The CDR3 has 13 residues. Germline-derived CDR1 and CDR2 are SQVTM and ANQGSEA. About this clonotype: The antigen remains unidentified.

The V call is TRBV29-1, the J call TRBJ2-7, with 11 bases lining up with TRBD1. Sequenced input: tumor tissue from primary liver carcinoma. The receptor was derived from a man aged 35 to 55 with primary liver carcinoma and hepatitis B virus infection. The CDR3 spells CRAAGTGGYEQYF. The DNA of the CDR3 is TGCAGGGCTGCCGGGACAGGGGGATACGAGCAGTACTTC.